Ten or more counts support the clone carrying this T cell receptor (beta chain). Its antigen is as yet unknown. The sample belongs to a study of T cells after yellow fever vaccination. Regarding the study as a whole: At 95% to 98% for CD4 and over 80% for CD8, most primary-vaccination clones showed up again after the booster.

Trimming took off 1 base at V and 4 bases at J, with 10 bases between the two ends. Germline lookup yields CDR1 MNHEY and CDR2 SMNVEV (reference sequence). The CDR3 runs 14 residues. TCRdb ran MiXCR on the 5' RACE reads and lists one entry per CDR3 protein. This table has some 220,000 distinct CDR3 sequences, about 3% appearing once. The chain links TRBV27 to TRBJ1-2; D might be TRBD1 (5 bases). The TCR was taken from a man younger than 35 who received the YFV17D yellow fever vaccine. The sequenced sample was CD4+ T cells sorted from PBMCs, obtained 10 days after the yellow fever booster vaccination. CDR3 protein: CASSLFPGLYGYTF. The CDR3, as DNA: TGTGCCAGCAGTTTATTTCCAGGGCTCTATGGCTACACCTTC.